This is a list of T cell receptor beta chains from one sample in a study of T cell repertoires in cytomegalovirus infection. TCRdb ran MiXCR on the reads and lists one entry per CDR3 protein. The sample holds about 190,000 distinct CDR3 sequences, approximately 9.7% seen once. Sequencing input: PBMCs. These receptors originate from a human donor in good health (CMV status not recorded). Some clones in this sample may be carry-over from other donors' samples. CDR3s include the opening cysteine and the closing phenylalanine or tryptophan. Size is omitted from some rows. Given values are once, few, many or a class for expanded clones.

few | TRBV10-3 | CATHQTENYGYTF
many | TRBV7-2 | CASSNRLAGGLVDTQYF
- | TRBV29-1 | CSFSGTGNQPQHF
- | TRBV6-8 | CASSFRSGSSYNEQFF
few | TRBV29-1 | CSAMTRNTDTQYF
many | TRBV6-2/TRBV6-3 | CASRPAGTKLHF
many | TRBV5-1 | CASSPASGFNSPLHF
many | TRBV7-2 | CASSLLAGAGNEQFF
- | TRBV28 | CASSATGQGNYEQYF
- | TRBV12-3/TRBV12-4 | CASSPPGGPHNEQFF
many | TRBV5-4 | CASSHLAGGPSNIQYF
many | TRBV18 | CASFQGFQETQYF
few | TRBV20-1 | CSALAGDNEQFF